Detailed here is one T cell receptor beta chain. Libraries were prepared by immunoSEQ multiplex PCR; TCRdb keeps only in-frame clonotypes and omits some of them. The data show some 300,000 clones, roughly 91% seen once. In assigning cohorts, the study relied on participant-reported clinical history. The study recruited exposed participants who had met a COVID-19 case within 2 weeks before entry. The CDR3 is made up of 14 amino acids. The V end lost 2 bases, the J end lost 4 bases, and 11 bases lay between the germline ends. Germline V gives CDR1 MNHEY, CDR2 SMNVEV (reference sequence). These data come from a study of blood T cell repertoires in COVID-19.

Sequenced material: PBMCs or T cells enriched from blood (not recorded which). The TCR was taken from a woman aged 45-65 years who had been exposed to COVID-19. The chain links TRBV27 to TRBJ1-1; the D is unclear. The CDR3 region is CASSLGNTGTEAFF. The CDR3 nucleotides read TGTGCCAGCAGTTTAGGAAACACGGGCACTGAAGCTTTCTTT.